Presented here are 20 T cell receptor beta chains from one specimen sequenced in a study of T cells after yellow fever vaccination. TCRdb redid the calling of the 5' RACE reads with MiXCR, one entry per CDR3 protein. The data show more than 250,000 distinct CDR3 sequences, around 7% seen once. The starting material was PBMCs, obtained about 41 days after the first yellow fever vaccination. The source of these receptors is a man in his late teens or twenties who received the YFV17D yellow fever vaccine.

The genes are TRBV6-2 or TRBV6-3 and TRBJ2-1; D not resolved. CDR1 is MNHEY and CDR2 is SVGEGT in the germline V gene. The CDR3 loop spans 11 amino acids. V was trimmed by 2 bases and J by 11 bases, leaving 7 bases between them. As DNA, the CDR3 is TGTGCCAGCAGTTACCCCGATAAGCAGTTCTTC. It yields the protein CASSYPDKQFF.

The chain carries TRBV3-1 and TRBJ1-1, with unresolved D. The CDR3 is 12 residues long. Per germline, CDR1 LGHDT and CDR2 YNNKEL (reference sequence). Trimming left V 3 bases short and J 10 bases short, with 12 bases between. The CDR3: CASSQRGGRAFF. The CDR3 bases are TGTGCCAGCAGCCAGAGAGGAGGGAGAGCTTTCTTT.

In its sample, this clonotype was seen a few times. The V call is TRBV6-1, the J call TRBJ1-6; maybe TRBD1 (6 bases). Germline V lookup: CDR1 MNHNS, CDR2 SASEGT. V was shortened by 9 bases and J by 7 bases, with 19 bases between the two germline ends. The CDR3 is 15 residues long. CDR3 protein: CASQRGGGRNSPLHF. In DNA, the CDR3 is TGTGCCAGTCAGAGGGGAGGGGGAAGGAATTCACCCCTCCACTTT.

This clonotype was picked up a small number of times. The chain recombines TRBV7-6 with TRBJ1-5, with D uncertain. Germline V gene lookup returns CDR1 SGHVS and CDR2 FNYEAQ. This CDR3 region has 14 residues. V lost 0 bases to trimming and J lost 2 bases, with 5 bases between them. The CDR3 spells CASSLAEGNQPQHF. DNA of the CDR3: TGTGCCAGCAGCTTAGCGGAGGGCAATCAGCCCCAGCATTTT.

This clonotype has just a few counts. The rearrangement links TRBV7-2 to TRBJ1-2; TRBD1 is a possible D gene (5 bases). V was shortened by 5 bases and J by 7 bases, with 20 bases between the two germline ends. Germline V gene data show CDR1 as SGHTA and CDR2 as FQGNSA. The CDR3 covers 15 residues. CDR3 loop: CASSPPAGIAGGYTF. The CDR3 nucleotides are TGTGCCAGCAGCCCACCCGCAGGGATTGCAGGTGGCTACACCTTC.

This clonotype was recorded at least ten times. The chain uses TRBV7-9 and TRBJ2-7, with 10 bases fitting TRBD1. The germline V gene encodes CDR1 SEHNR and CDR2 FQNEAQ (reference sequence). This CDR3 is built from 15 residues. Trimming at V came to 5 bases and at J to 1 base, leaving 5 bases not matched to a gene. The CDR3 nucleotides read TGTGCCAGCAGCCCATGGACAGGGGGGTCCTACGAGCAGTACTTC. Translating it yields CASSPWTGGSYEQYF.

V gene TRBV20-1 combines with J gene TRBJ1-1, with D hard to call. Trimming removed 0 bases at V and 1 base at J, with 9 bases between. Germline CDR1 is DFQATT and CDR2 is SNEGSKA (reference sequence). The length of the CDR3 is 14 residues. The CDR3 spells CSAREGNPNTEAFF. The CDR3 region has the DNA TGCAGTGCTAGAGAGGGCAACCCGAACACTGAAGCTTTCTTT.

The rearrangement uses TRBV9 and TRBJ1-3; D is ambiguous. The V end lost 4 bases, the J end lost 0 bases, and 14 bases lay between the germline ends. The V gene's germline CDR1 is SGDLS and CDR2 YYNGEE. There are 16 residues in the CDR3. As DNA, the CDR3 is TGTGCCAGCAGCCCTCGGACGGGCGGCTCTGGAAACACCATATATTTT. Its translation: CASSPRTGGSGNTIYF.

Only a few counts were recorded for this clonotype. At one of its ends the junction is not consistent with the germline gene, which may arise from a read error. This chain joins TRBV7-2 and TRBJ2-5; D is undetermined. CDR1 and CDR2 from the germline V gene are SGHTA and FQGNSA. CDR3 length: 12 residues. CDR3 in amino acids: CASSSGKTPRNF. CDR3 in DNA: TGTGCCAGCAGCTCCGGCAAGACCCCCAGGAACTTC.

This clonotype was seen at least ten times. The chain has TRBV5-1 and TRBJ2-7; D is possibly TRBD2 (5 bases). This CDR3 region has 14 residues. Between the trimmed V and J ends, which lost 4 bases and 4 bases, there was a span of 15 bases. From germline, CDR1 is SGHRS and CDR2 YFSETQ. CDR3 coding DNA: TGCGCCAGCAGCCCGGGTCCTGGAGGTTACGAGCAGTACTTC. Residues: CASSPGPGGYEQYF.

The chain uses TRBV9 and TRBJ1-3; D not certain. V shed 2 bases and J shed 0 bases, with 12 bases lying between them. The CDR3 loop spans 16 amino acids. Per the germline V gene, CDR1 is SGDLS and CDR2 is YYNGEE. CDR3: CASSVADLRSGNTIYF. CDR3 nucleotide sequence: TGTGCCAGCAGCGTTGCGGACCTGCGCTCTGGAAACACCATATATTTT.

Only a few counts were recorded for this clonotype. The genes are TRBV10-3 and TRBJ1-2; TRBD1 is a possible D gene (6 bases). Trimming shortened V by 9 bases and J by 3 bases, and 14 bases separated the two germline ends. The germline gives CDR1 ENHRY, CDR2 SYGVKD. CDR3 size: 13 residues. In nucleotides, the CDR3 is TGTGCCATTCACAGGGAACAATACTATGGCTACACCTTC. Protein product: CAIHREQYYGYTF.

This clonotype appeared a few times. The chain carries TRBV15 and TRBJ2-4; no firm D call. The ends were cut back, 5 bases at V and 0 bases at J, with 5 bases in the middle. The CDR3 is made up of 13 amino acids. Germline V gene lookup returns CDR1 LNHNV and CDR2 YYDKDF (reference sequence). The CDR3 region has the DNA TGTGCCACCAGCGATTTAGCCAAAAACATTCAGTACTTC. Encoded protein: CATSDLAKNIQYF.

This clonotype was seen a few times. The chain combines TRBV11-2 with TRBJ2-2, with D possibly matching TRBD2 (5 bases). Trimming removed 5 bases at V and 7 bases at J, with 14 bases between. The CDR3 spans 14 residues. Germline assignment: CDR1 SGHAT and CDR2 FQNNGV. For the CDR3, the DNA is TGTGCCAGCAGCCATATTCGGGGTTTCGGGGAGCTGTTTTTT. It specifies CASSHIRGFGELFF.

A few counts support this clonotype. The chain recombines TRBV5-6 with TRBJ1-1; TRBD1 matches at 7 bases. Germline CDR1 and CDR2: SGHDT and YYEEEE. Trimming at V came to 6 bases and at J to 0 bases, leaving 8 bases not matched to a gene. The CDR3 has 15 residues. Here the CDR3 reads CASIPRGRVNTEAFF. The CDR3 nucleotides are TGTGCCAGCATCCCCAGGGGGAGGGTGAACACTGAAGCTTTCTTT.

CDR3 DNA sequence: TGTGCCAGCAGCCGACCGGGACAGGGCTCAGAGACCCAGTACTTC. It is translated as CASSRPGQGSETQYF. The V and J genes are TRBV12-3 or TRBV12-4 and TRBJ2-5; 9 nucleotides match TRBD1. The ends lost 6 bases at V and 4 bases at J; junction bases unmatched: 9. The CDR3 has 15 residues.

This clonotype turned up a few times. The V gene is TRBV7-3, the J gene TRBJ2-1, with 9 bases aligning to TRBD1. This CDR3 has 17 amino acids. V gave up 5 bases and J gave up 5 bases; unmatched junction bases: 13. Germline CDR1 is SGHTA and CDR2 is FQGTGA. This chain's CDR3 is CASSPDNLGTGNNEQFF. The CDR3 region has the DNA TGTGCCAGCAGCCCTGATAATCTAGGGACAGGGAACAATGAGCAGTTCTTC.

This chain joins TRBV7-8 and TRBJ2-3; D call uncertain. This CDR3 comprises 13 residues. Germline CDR1 and CDR2: SGHVS and FQNEAQ. V was pared by 5 bases and J by 4 bases, with 10 bases between. The CDR3: CASSPSWADTQYF. In DNA form, the CDR3 reads TGTGCCAGCAGCCCATCATGGGCAGATACGCAGTATTTT.

This clonotype showed up many times. The V gene is TRBV5-1, the J gene TRBJ1-5; perhaps TRBD1 as D (6 bases). The V and J ends lost 10 bases and 7 bases respectively, with 18 bases between them. Germline CDR1 is SGHRS and CDR2 is YFSETQ. The CDR3 sequence is 13 residues long. This CDR3 is CAGGQGLKQPQHF. CDR3 nucleotide sequence: TGCGCCGGCGGGCAGGGGCTGAAACAGCCCCAGCATTTT.

The gene calls are TRBV6-2 or TRBV6-3 and TRBJ1-5; a weak D match, TRBD1 (6 bases). V lost 5 bases, J lost 3 bases, and 11 bases lay in between. CDR3 length: 14 amino acids. Germline CDR1 MNHEY, CDR2 SVGEGT. The CDR3 DNA reads TGTGCCAGCAGTGACACAGGGTACAATCAGCCCCAGCATTTT. Translated, it gives CASSDTGYNQPQHF.